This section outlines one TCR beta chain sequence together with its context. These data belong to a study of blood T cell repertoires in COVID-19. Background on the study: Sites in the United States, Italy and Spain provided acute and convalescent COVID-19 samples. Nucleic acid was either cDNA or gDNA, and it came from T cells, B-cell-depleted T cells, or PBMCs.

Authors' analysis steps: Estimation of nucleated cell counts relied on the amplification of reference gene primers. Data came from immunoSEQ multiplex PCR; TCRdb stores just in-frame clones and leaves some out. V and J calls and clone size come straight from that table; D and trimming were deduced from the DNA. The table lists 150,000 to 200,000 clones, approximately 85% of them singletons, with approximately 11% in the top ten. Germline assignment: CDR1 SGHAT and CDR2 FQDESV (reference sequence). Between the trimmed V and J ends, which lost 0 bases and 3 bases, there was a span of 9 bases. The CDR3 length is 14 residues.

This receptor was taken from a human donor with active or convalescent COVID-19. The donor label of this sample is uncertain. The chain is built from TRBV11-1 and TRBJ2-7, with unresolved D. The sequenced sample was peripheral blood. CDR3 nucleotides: TGTGCCAGCAGCTTAGCGCCTACCTACTACGAGCAGTACTTC. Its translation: CASSLAPTYYEQYF. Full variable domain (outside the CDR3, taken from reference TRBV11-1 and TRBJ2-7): EAEVAQSPRYKITEKSQAVAFWCDPISGHATLYWYRQILGQGPELLVQFQDESVVDDSQLPKDRFSAERLKGVDSTLKIQPAELGDSAMYLCASSLAPTYYEQYFGPGTRLTVT.